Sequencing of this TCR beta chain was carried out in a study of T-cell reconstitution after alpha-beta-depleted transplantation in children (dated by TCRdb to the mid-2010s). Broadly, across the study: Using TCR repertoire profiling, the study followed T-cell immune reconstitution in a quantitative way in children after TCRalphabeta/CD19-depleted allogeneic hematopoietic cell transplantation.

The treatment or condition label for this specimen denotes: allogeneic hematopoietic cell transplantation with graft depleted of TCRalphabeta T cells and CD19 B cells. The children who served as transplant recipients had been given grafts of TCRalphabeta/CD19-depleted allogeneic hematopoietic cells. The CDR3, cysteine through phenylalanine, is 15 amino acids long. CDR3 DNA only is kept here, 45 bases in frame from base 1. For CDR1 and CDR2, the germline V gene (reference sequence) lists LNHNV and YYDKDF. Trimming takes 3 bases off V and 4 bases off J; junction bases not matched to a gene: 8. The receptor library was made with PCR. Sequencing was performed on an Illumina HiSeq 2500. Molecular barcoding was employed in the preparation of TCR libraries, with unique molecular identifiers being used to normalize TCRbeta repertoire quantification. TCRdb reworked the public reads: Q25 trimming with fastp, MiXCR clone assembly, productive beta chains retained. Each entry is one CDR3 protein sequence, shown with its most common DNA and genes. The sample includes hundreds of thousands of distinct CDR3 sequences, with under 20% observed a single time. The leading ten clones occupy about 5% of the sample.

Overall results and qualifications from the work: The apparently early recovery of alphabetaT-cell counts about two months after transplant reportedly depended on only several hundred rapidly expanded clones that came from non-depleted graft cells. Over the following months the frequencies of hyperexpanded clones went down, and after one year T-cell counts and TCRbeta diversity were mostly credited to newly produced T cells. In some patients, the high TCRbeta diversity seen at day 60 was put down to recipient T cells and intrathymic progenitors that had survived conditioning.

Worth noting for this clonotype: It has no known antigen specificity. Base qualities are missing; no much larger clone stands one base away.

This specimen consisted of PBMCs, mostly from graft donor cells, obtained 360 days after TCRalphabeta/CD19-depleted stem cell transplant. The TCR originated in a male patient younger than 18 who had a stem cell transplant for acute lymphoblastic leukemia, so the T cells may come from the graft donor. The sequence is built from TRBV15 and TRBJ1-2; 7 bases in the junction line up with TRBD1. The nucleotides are TGTGCCACCAGCAGGACACAGGGGAACATCTATGGCTACACCTTC. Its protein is CATSRTQGNIYGYTF.